This TCR beta chain was sequenced during a study of kidney transplant recipient with SARS-CoV-2 infection. This clonotype was detected many times. Deletions cut 11 bases from V and 7 bases from J, with 14 bases between. The CDR3 runs to 12 residues. TCRdb re-called the reads through MiXCR, storing one row per CDR3 protein. The repertoire holds about 240,000 distinct CDR3 sequences, with under 30% as singletons. The TCR sequence derives from a male patient between 25 and 40 years old who had COVID-19 and was a kidney transplant recipient. These T cells may partly come from the graft donor. The input for sequencing was a blood sample, taken at baseline and on day 111 from a kidney transplant recipient. The chain links TRBV12-3 or TRBV12-4 to TRBJ2-2; no clear D. The CDR3 DNA reads as TGTGCCGTCGGCAAGGAAAGCGGGGAGCTGTTTTTT. This translates into CAVGKESGELFF.